The rows below give T cell receptor beta chains drawn from one sample of a study of T cells in Graves' hyperthyroidism and ophthalmopathy. TCRdb reanalysed the multiplex PCR reads using MiXCR and keeps one entry per CDR3 protein. This sample has 450,000 to 700,000 distinct CDR3 sequences, with more than 45% found just once. The source material was peripheral blood or thyroid tissue (not recorded which). These receptors were obtained from an adult woman with Graves' disease, either hyperthyroidism or ophthalmopathy (not recorded which). Each CDR3 is given with its conserved first and last residue. A D gene is named only where the DNA matches it firmly. A row's size may be missing; if present it is once, few, many or a size class.

.	TRBV20-1	TRBJ2-3	11	.	TGCAGTGCTCCCCAGCGGTATACGCAGTATTTT	CSAPQRYTQYF
.	TRBV7-2	TRBJ2-5	15	.	TGTGCCAGCAGCCAGCGGGACAACAACCATGAGACCCAGTACTTC	CASSQRDNNHETQYF
.	TRBV20-1	TRBJ1-1	14	.	TGCAGTGCGGGCCAAAACGGGGCGGGCACTGAAGCTTTCTTT	CSAGQNGAGTEAFF
TRBD1	TRBV7-9	TRBJ2-7	15	.	TGTGCCAGCAGCCCGGGACAGGGGGACACCGGGGAGCAGTACTTC	CASSPGQGDTGEQYF
TRBD2	TRBV7-8	TRBJ2-2	18	many	TGTGCCAGCAGCCGACTAGCGGGAAGCAATGCGAACACCGGGGAGCTGTTTTTT	CASSRLAGSNANTGELFF
TRBD1	TRBV12-3/TRBV12-4	TRBJ2-2	15	.	TGTGCCAGCAGGCCCCCGGGACAGGGAACCGGGGAGCTGTTTTTT	CASRPPGQGTGELFF
TRBD2	TRBV28	TRBJ2-5	15	few	TGTGCCAGCAGTTCCCCCGCGGGGGGGCAAGAGACCCAGTACTTC	CASSSPAGGQETQYF
TRBD2	TRBV9	TRBJ2-5	17	once	TGTGCCAGCAGCCTCGGGACTAGCGGGATTGATCGGGAGACCCAGTACTTC	CASSLGTSGIDRETQYF
.	TRBV20-1	TRBJ1-5	17	.	TGCAGTGCTATTCGGAAGGGCCGTGCCAGTTCGAGTCAGCCCCAGCATTTT	CSAIRKGRASSSQPQHF
.	TRBV7-8	TRBJ2-7	15	few	TGTGCCAGCAGCGGACCACCGGTCCAATACTACGAGCAGTACTTC	CASSGPPVQYYEQYF
.	TRBV19	TRBJ2-7	13	many	TGTGCCAGTAGTATGGGGACCTCCTACGAGCAGTACTTC	CASSMGTSYEQYF
.	TRBV10-3	TRBJ1-3	15	.	TGTGCCATCAGTTTCACGGCAGGGACGGGAAACACCATATATTTT	CAISFTAGTGNTIYF
.	TRBV27	TRBJ1-5	14	.	TGTGCCAGCAGTTTAGCGGCAGACAATCAGCCCCAGCATTTT	CASSLAADNQPQHF
.	TRBV11-2	TRBJ1-1	13	many	TGTGCCAGCAGCTTGGGAGGGAACCCTGAAGCTTTCTTT	CASSLGGNPEAFF
.	TRBV15	TRBJ1-1	13	.	TGTGCCACCGGGCGAACGAAGAACACTGAAGCTTTCTTT	CATGRTKNTEAFF
.	TRBV10-3	TRBJ1-1	11	.	TGTGCCATCAGTGAGTTCAGGGAAGCTTTCTTT	CAISEFREAFF
TRBD1	TRBV27	TRBJ1-1	12	.	TGTGCCAGCAGTTTCGACAGGGGGCAAGCTTTCTTT	CASSFDRGQAFF
TRBD1	TRBV9	TRBJ1-1	17	.	TGTGCCAGCAGCCTTACTGGGACAGGTTGGTTAGCTACTGAAGCTTTCTTT	CASSLTGTGWLATEAFF
.	TRBV12-3/TRBV12-4	TRBJ1-5	13	many	TGTGCCAGCAGTTACGGACACAATCAGCCCCAGCATTTT	CASSYGHNQPQHF
TRBD1	TRBV14	TRBJ2-2	16	.	TGTGCCAGCAGTCAGCAGGGGGCTTTCCTGACCGGGGAGCTGTTTTTT	CASSQQGAFLTGELFF
.	TRBV11-2	TRBJ1-5	13	.	TGCGCCAGCAGCCAAGATCGGGAACAGCCCCAGCATTTT	CASSQDREQPQHF
.	TRBV20-1	TRBJ1-4	14	.	TGCAGTGCTAGAAACGACAGAGAAAATGAAAAACTGTTTTTT	CSARNDRENEKLFF
.	TRBV18	TRBJ2-5	13	.	TGTGCCAGCTCACCAATGGTGTCGGAGACCCAGTACTTC	CASSPMVSETQYF
.	TRBV9	TRBJ1-1	14	.	TGTGCCAGCAGCGTAGACGTGGTGAGCACTGAAGCTTTCTTT	CASSVDVVSTEAFF
.	TRBV11-1	TRBJ1-5	16	once	TGTGCCAGCAGTTTAGACAGCATCGGGGGCGGTCAGCCCCAGCATTTT	CASSLDSIGGGQPQHF
TRBD2	TRBV5-1	TRBJ2-7	16	many	TGCGCCAGCAGCTTGAGGCTAGCGGGAATGGAGTACGAGCAGTACTTC	CASSLRLAGMEYEQYF
.	TRBV20-1	TRBJ2-7	10	many	TGCAGTGCTAGCCCCCAGGAGCAGTACTTC	CSASPQEQYF
TRBD1	TRBV7-9	TRBJ2-1	13	.	TGTGCCAGCAGCCAACCGGGACAGGGAGCACAGTTCTTC	CASSQPGQGAQFF
.	TRBV7-2	TRBJ2-7	16	.	TGTGCCAGCAGCGTTGAATGGCCGGGGCGCTCCTACGAGCAGTACTTC	CASSVEWPGRSYEQYF
TRBD1	TRBV12-3/TRBV12-4	TRBJ1-2	16	.	TGTGCCAGCAGTTTTCCGGGACAGGGGTCTAACTATGGCTACACCTTC	CASSFPGQGSNYGYTF
TRBD1	TRBV6-1	TRBJ1-3	13	many	TGTGCCAGCAGTAAGACAGGGGGAAACACCATATATTTT	CASSKTGGNTIYF
.	TRBV15	TRBJ1-4	14	many	TGTGCCACCAGTCCAAGAAGGATGGATGAAAAACTGTTTTTT	CATSPRRMDEKLFF
.	TRBV10-1	TRBJ1-6	13	.	TGCGCCACCACACAGGGAATTAATTCACCCCTCCACTTT	CATTQGINSPLHF
.	TRBV10-3	TRBJ1-2	15	.	TGTGCCATCAGTGAGTCGGGAACGCGGATGGGTGGCTACACCTTC	CAISESGTRMGGYTF
.	TRBV25-1	TRBJ1-2	13	once	TGTGCCAGCAGTGCGGGGGCGTACCATGGCTACACCTTC	CASSAGAYHGYTF
TRBD1	TRBV27	TRBJ1-1	14	many	TGTGCCAGCAGGGGACAGGGCCGATACACTGAAGCTTTCTTT	CASRGQGRYTEAFF
.	TRBV29-1	TRBJ1-1	12	.	TGCAGCGTTAAGGGCAAAAACACTGAAGCTTTCTTT	CSVKGKNTEAFF
.	TRBV29-1	TRBJ1-1	12	.	TGCAGCTTATCGACGGGCGGCACTGAAGCTTTCTTT	CSLSTGGTEAFF
TRBD2	TRBV28	TRBJ2-2	10	.	TGTGCCAGCCGGGGGGGGAAGCTGTTTTTT	CASRGGKLFF
TRBD1	TRBV5-1	TRBJ1-1	13	.	TGCGCCAGCACGCAGGGGGCGGCCACTGAAGCTTTCTTT	CASTQGAATEAFF
TRBD1	TRBV19	TRBJ1-2	14	.	TGTGCCAGTACAGGGACAGTCCCTATCTATGGCTACACCTTC	CASTGTVPIYGYTF
.	TRBV5-1	TRBJ2-7	16	many	TGCGCCAGCAGCTTGTCCGAGCGGAGCCAATCCTACGAGCAGTACTTC	CASSLSERSQSYEQYF
TRBD1	TRBV5-1	TRBJ1-1	14	many	TGCGCCAGCAGCTTTACAGGGGAATCGACTGAAGCTTTCTTT	CASSFTGESTEAFF
.	TRBV15	TRBJ2-2	15	.	TGTGCCACCAGCGGAGACAGGCAGAACACCGGGGAGCTGTTTTTT	CATSGDRQNTGELFF
.	TRBV20-1	TRBJ2-7	15	many	TGCAGTGCCAAACAACAAGGGGACCCTTCCTACGAGCAGTACTTC	CSAKQQGDPSYEQYF
.	TRBV11-2	TRBJ1-3	13	.	TGTGCCAGCAGCGTACTAACGGGAAACACCATATATTTT	CASSVLTGNTIYF
.	TRBV5-1	TRBJ2-5	17	.	TGCGCCAGCAGCTTAACCCGTGGGACAGCGGGCGGGGAGACCCAGTACTTC	CASSLTRGTAGGETQYF
.	TRBV12-3/TRBV12-4	TRBJ1-5	14	.	TGTGCCAGCAGCCCCCCAGGGTCCGAACAGCCCCAGCATTTT	CASSPPGSEQPQHF
.	TRBV7-2	TRBJ2-5	14	.	TGTGCCAGCAGCTTAGCGATCCTCCAAGAGACCCAGTACTTC	CASSLAILQETQYF
.	TRBV6-6	TRBJ1-2	14	many	TGTGCCAGCATCGGTCGGGACACGGGCTATGGCTACACCTTC	CASIGRDTGYGYTF
.	TRBV20-1	TRBJ2-2	12	many	TGCAGTGCTATGCGACAGCACGGGGAGCTGTTTTTT	CSAMRQHGELFF
.	TRBV5-4	TRBJ1-1	13	.	TGTGCCAGCAGCCTCAGGGGTACGGGTGAAGCTTTCTTT	CASSLRGTGEAFF
TRBD1	TRBV25-1	TRBJ1-1	14	.	TGTGCCAGCTTAGTAGGGACAGGGAGCACTGAAGCTTTCTTT	CASLVGTGSTEAFF